This T cell receptor beta chain emerged from a study of T cells expressing NK-cell markers. Study-level information: Among the eight sequenced donors, seven tested HCMV-seropositive and one tested seronegative.

CDR3 length: 14 residues. The V gene's germline CDR1 is SQVTM and CDR2 ANQGSEA. With UMIs, 5'RACE template switching was used to make TCR beta cDNA. TCRdb reprocessed the 5' RACE reads and reports one entry per CDR3 protein, with no DNA. The sample table sets out some 500,000 distinct CDR3 sequences. The specimen sequenced was blood T cells: a sorted CD56 or NKG2C T cell subset, CD4+ or CD8+ T cells, or bulk PBMC T cells (not recorded which). J is TRBJ2-7 and V is TRBV29-1; TCRdb reports TRBD1, a call that lacks DNA to check it against. The TCR comes from a woman between 45 and 60 years old in good health. CDR3 protein: CSVIQTGGTYEQYF.